The next 20 T cell receptor beta chains were all read from a single sample in a study of OX40 agonist ivuxolimab in advanced cancers. Receptor amplification or capture employed the immunoSEQ multiplex PCR assay. The clones in this table, taken by TCRdb from immuneACCESS, are in-frame only. Not every clone is retained; where verified, under half of the shortfall comes from an unresolved V gene, and the cause of the rest is unknown. The sample table lists about 27,000 clones, roughly 90% of them with a count of one. The biggest ten clones account for around a fifth of the sample. The specimen comprised CD4+ or CD8+ T cells sorted from blood, sampled in a trial of the OX40 agonist ivuxolimab. The receptors shown here come from an adult with an advanced solid tumor such as melanoma, head and neck, liver or kidney cancer.

This chain joins TRBV2 and TRBJ2-3, with 9 bases that match TRBD2. CDR3 size: 15 residues. The V gene's germline CDR1 is SNHLY and CDR2 FYNNEI. The V segment lost 8 bases and the J segment 2 bases; nucleotides outside the gene matches: 8. CDR3 DNA sequence: TGTGCCAGCGTTAGACTAGCGGCCGACACAGATACGCAGTATTTT. It codes for CASVRLAADTDTQYF.

V gene TRBV13 combines with J gene TRBJ2-7, with 8 bases identical to TRBD2. Germline V CDR1 and CDR2: PRHDT, FYEKMQ (reference sequence). V lost 5 bases and J lost 6; bases outside the gene matches: 3. The CDR3 runs to 12 residues. The CDR3 reads CASSREGLEQYF. DNA for the CDR3: TGTGCCAGCAGCCGGGAGGGTCTCGAGCAGTACTTC.

This clone is a singleton in its sample. The chain combines TRBV28 with TRBJ2-7; possible D gene TRBD1, 5 bases. V was trimmed by 4 bases and J by 1 base, leaving 17 bases between them. This CDR3 is 16 amino acids long. CDR1 MDHEN and CDR2 SYDVKM come from the germline V gene. The CDR3 is CASSSPMGHESYEQYF. The CDR3 DNA sequence: TGTGCCAGCAGTTCCCCGATGGGGCACGAGTCCTACGAGCAGTACTTC.

The CDR3 loop reads CASSGDRTGGYGYTF. Here the CDR3 DNA reads TGTGCCAGCAGCGGCGACAGAACAGGTGGCTATGGCTACACCTTC. This sequence joins TRBV9 and TRBJ1-2; D is perhaps TRBD1 (5 bases). V shed 3 bases and J shed 4 bases, with 16 bases lying between them. Looked up from germline, CDR1 is SGDLS and CDR2 is YYNGEE. This CDR3 contains 15 residues.

This chain uses TRBV5-6 with TRBJ2-2, with D perhaps TRBD2 (6 bases). The CDR3 loop spans 14 amino acids. The V and J ends lost 1 base and 7 bases respectively, with 11 bases between them. Per germline, CDR1 SGHDT and CDR2 YYEEEE. The CDR3 bases are TGTGCCAGCAGCTTGAGTCTAGCGCGCGGGGAGCTGTTTTTT. It encodes CASSLSLARGELFF.

CDR3: CASSLEVTGRFEKLFF. In DNA, the CDR3 is TGCGCCAGCAGCTTAGAGGTGACAGGGCGGTTTGAAAAACTGTTTTTT. The gene calls are TRBV5-1 and TRBJ1-4, with TRBD1 identical over 7 bases. V gave up 2 bases and J gave up 7 bases; unmatched junction bases: 11. CDR1 SGHRS and CDR2 YFSETQ come from the germline V gene. CDR3 length equals 16 residues.

About this clone itself: At one boundary the junction diverges from the germline segment, which might be a read error. V and J are TRBV10-3 and TRBJ1-5, with 10 bases lining up with TRBD1. Germline V gene sequence: CDR1 ENHRY, CDR2 SYGVKD. CDR3 size: 15 residues. CDR3 in amino acids: CAISETGQGNPPQHF. As DNA, the CDR3 is TGTGCCATCAGTGAGACGGGACAGGGGAATCCGCCCCAGCATTTT.

The genes are TRBV7-9 and TRBJ1-1, with D uncertain. The germline V gene has CDR1 SEHNR and CDR2 FQNEAQ (reference sequence). CDR3 length: 14 amino acids. Trimming cost V 2 bases and J 7 bases, with 14 bases left between them. As DNA, the CDR3 is TGTGCCAGCAGCTTAACGGTCGGGCGGGATGAAGCTTTCTTT. Its protein is CASSLTVGRDEAFF.

The rearrangement links TRBV19 to TRBJ1-2, with D hard to call. V was cut by 6 bases and J by 3 bases, with 11 bases left in between. Germline loops: CDR1 LNHDA, CDR2 SQIVND (reference sequence). The CDR3 runs to 13 residues. CDR3 loop: CASSPDGYYGYTF. The CDR3 bases are TGTGCCAGTAGCCCAGACGGATACTATGGCTACACCTTC.

The V and J genes are TRBV5-1 and TRBJ2-1; D gene uncertain. The germline V gene has CDR1 SGHRS and CDR2 YFSETQ. Deletions cut 1 base from V and 4 bases from J, with 0 bases between. The CDR3 is made up of 11 amino acids. The CDR3 loop is CASSLYNEQFF. For the CDR3, the DNA is TGCGCCAGCAGCTTGTACAATGAGCAGTTCTTC.

The CDR3 DNA is TGCGCCAGCAGCCAAGGGGCGGGGGCAGATACGCAGTATTTT. It yields the protein CASSQGAGADTQYF. This rearrangement joins TRBV4-1 to TRBJ2-3, with 7 positions matching TRBD2. The CDR3 length is 14 residues. In germline, CDR1 is MGHRA, CDR2 YSYEKL. V shed 1 base, J shed 4 bases, and the junction held 2 bases outside the gene matches.

The chain recombines TRBV6-1 with TRBJ1-2; no clear D gene. Trimming shortened V by 7 bases and J by 7 bases, and 22 bases separated the two germline ends. The CDR3 extends over 15 amino acids. Germline CDR1 reads MNHNS; CDR2 reads SASEGT. The CDR3 bases are TGTGCCAGCATCTCGACGAGGGAGGGATTATTTGGCTACACCTTC. Translating gives CASISTREGLFGYTF.

The J gene is TRBJ1-2, the V gene TRBV5-4, with D maybe TRBD1 (6 bases). The CDR3 runs 15 residues. CDR1 is SGHNT and CDR2 is YYREEE in the germline V gene (reference sequence). Trimming cost V 4 bases and J 2 bases, with 15 bases left between them. In DNA, the CDR3 is TGTGCCAGCAGCGCAACGACAGGCCCAAACTATGGCTACACCTTC. Translation gives CASSATTGPNYGYTF.

The chain has TRBV27 and TRBJ2-1; TRBD2 agrees at 9 bases. This CDR3 is 14 amino acids long. V shed 5 bases and J 3 bases; nucleotides not matched to a gene: 2. Looked up from germline, CDR1 is MNHEY and CDR2 is SMNVEV (reference sequence). This chain's CDR3 is CASSPTSGYNEQFF. In DNA, the CDR3 is TGTGCCAGCAGTCCGACTAGCGGCTACAATGAGCAGTTCTTC.

Comment on this clone: This specimen includes other DNA sequences encoding the same CDR3. The J gene is TRBJ2-1, the V gene TRBV19; tentative D call: TRBD1 (6 bases). V lost 3 bases and J lost 3, with 18 bases in between. CDR1 is LNHDA, CDR2 SQIVND, per germline (reference sequence). CDR3 size: 17 residues. CDR3 sequence (DNA): TGTGCCAGTAGTATTACGGTGGGGGACACTTACTACAATGAGCAGTTCTTC. Amino acid sequence: CASSITVGDTYYNEQFF.

The chain links TRBV27 to TRBJ2-7, with D perhaps matching TRBD2 (5 bases). The CDR3 extends over 13 amino acids. Germline values: CDR1 MNHEY, CDR2 SMNVEV (reference sequence). V dropped 8 bases and J dropped 7 bases, with 18 bases sitting between them. The CDR3 DNA is TGTGCCAGCGGCCTAGTCCTAGGGAGTGAGCAGTACTTC. This sequence encodes CASGLVLGSEQYF.

The chain has TRBV4-1 and TRBJ2-7; no firm D call. Germline CDR1 MGHRA, CDR2 YSYEKL. The CDR3 contains 14 residues. V was pared by 1 base and J by 5 bases, with 12 bases between. The CDR3 sequence: CASSQAAWDHEQYF. The CDR3 coding sequence is TGCGCCAGCAGCCAAGCGGCATGGGATCACGAGCAGTACTTC.

The chain carries TRBV6-1 and TRBJ2-1; no clear D gene. Between the trimmed V and J ends, which lost 7 bases and 8 bases, there was a span of 9 bases. From germline, CDR1 is MNHNS and CDR2 SASEGT. The CDR3 runs to 11 residues. The CDR3: CASTTGHEQFF. The CDR3 region has the DNA TGTGCCAGCACCACCGGGCATGAGCAGTTCTTC.

The chain uses TRBV4-2 and TRBJ2-1; possible D gene TRBD2, 6 bases. The CDR3 is made up of 16 amino acids. Germline CDR1 reads LGHNA; CDR2 reads YNFKEQ. The V gene lost 5 bases and the J gene lost 0 bases, with 14 bases spanning the gap. The CDR3 nucleotides read TGTGCCAGCAGCTCCACGGGGGACGGCTCCTACAATGAGCAGTTCTTC. Its translation is CASSSTGDGSYNEQFF.

The chain links TRBV29-1 to TRBJ2-1; D unclear. There are 10 residues in the CDR3. Looked up from germline, CDR1 is SQVTM and CDR2 is ANQGSEA. V lost 4 bases and J 6 bases, leaving 4 bases between the germline ends. CDR3 DNA: TGCAGCGTTGTTCGCAATGAGCAGTTCTTC. It codes for CSVVRNEQFF.